This T cell receptor (beta chain) comes out of a study of CD8+CD57+ T cells in acquired aplastic anemia. CD8+CD57+ cell expansion had been shown by flow cytometry in patients chosen for sequencing. Investigators profiled TCR beta VDJ and CDR3 from genomic DNA template. Each CDR3 protein gets one entry after TCRdb re-called the reads with MiXCR. The sample lists approximately 180,000 distinct CDR3 sequences; around 48% were seen once. This clonotype was sampled from a human donor with aplastic anemia. The material sequenced was sorted CD4+, CD8+, or CD8+CD57+ T cells (not recorded which) from PBMCs.

CDR3 in amino acids: CASSGGMGQFYGYTF. The CDR3 bases are TGTGCCAGCAGTGGGGGCATGGGACAGTTTTATGGCTACACCTTC. The genes are TRBV6-1 and TRBJ1-2; 7 nucleotides line up with TRBD1. V was pared by 4 bases and J by 5 bases, with 10 bases of the junction left unmatched. This CDR3 comprises 15 residues. The germline gives CDR1 MNHNS, CDR2 SASEGT.